This passage covers 9 T cell receptor beta chains from one sample sequenced in a study of graft-versus-host responses after intestinal transplantation. The data were produced by immunoSEQ multiplex PCR, yet TCRdb's version contains in-frame clones alone and is incomplete. The table has under 15,000 clones, 35% seen once. Responders (approximately 200,000, CFSE-labeled) met approximately 200,000 stimulators that were irradiated and violet-dye-labeled. The specimen was alloreactive CD8+ T cells from a mixed lymphocyte reaction culture, collected before intestinal transplant. As for subset: CFSE-low proliferating T cells sorted from roughly 6-day pre-transplant mixed lymphocyte reaction (GvH or HvG direction). The receptor source for this set is a human patient who received an intestinal transplant.

This clone has a handful of counts. The DNA of the CDR3 is TGCGCCAGCAGCCTTTTAAGTCACAATGAGCAGTTCTTC. It translates to CASSLLSHNEQFF. The rearrangement joins TRBV4-1 to TRBJ2-1; D is unclear. Trimming took off 4 bases at V and 5 bases at J, with 9 bases between the two ends. This CDR3 has 13 amino acids. Germline V CDR1 and CDR2: MGHRA, YSYEKL.

The chain links TRBV19 to TRBJ2-1, with 12 bases aligning to TRBD2. J lost 5 bases, V lost 1 base, and 9 bases had no gene match. The CDR3 extends over 18 amino acids. Germline CDR1 reads LNHDA; CDR2 reads SQIVND (reference sequence). The DNA for the CDR3 is TGTGCCAGTAGTATAGCGTCTAGCGGGAGGGTCGGCCACAATGAGCAGTTCTTC. This encodes CASSIASSGRVGHNEQFF.

A remark on this clone: An end of the junction does not agree with germline; a read error may underlie this. The chain employs TRBV14 and TRBJ2-1, with D maybe TRBD2 (5 bases). The length of the CDR3 is 15 residues. Germline CDR1 and CDR2: SGHDN and FVKESK. The CDR3 protein is CASTQGGGSYNEQFF. CDR3 sequence (DNA): TGTGCCAGCACCCAAGGAGGCGGTTCCTACAATGAGCAGTTCTTC. Looking up the rest from reference TRBV14 and TRBJ2-1 gives the full variable domain: EAGVTQFPSHSVIEKGQTVTLRCDPISGHDNLYWYRRVMGKEIKFLLHFVKESKQDESGMPNNRFLAERTGGTYSTLKVQPAELEDSGVYFCASTQGGGSYNEQFFGPGTRLTVL.

This clone was found a few times. The chain links TRBV7-9 to TRBJ2-7, with 8 nucleotides matching TRBD1. Per the germline V gene, CDR1 is SEHNR and CDR2 is FQNEAQ (reference sequence). V gave up 5 bases and J gave up 4 bases; unmatched junction bases: 10. The CDR3 covers 15 residues. The CDR3 coding sequence is TGTGCCAGCAGCCCGGTGACAGGGGATTGGTACGAGCAGTACTTC. This translates into CASSPVTGDWYEQYF.

This clone is labeled as medium-sized. The chain uses TRBV4-3 and TRBJ2-7; TRBD2 matches 9 bases. J gave up 4 bases and V 1 base, and 11 bases lay outside the gene matches. CDR1 LGHNA and CDR2 YSLEER come from the germline V gene. There are 17 residues in the CDR3. The CDR3 reads CASSQAPGGAGGYEQYF. DNA for the CDR3: TGCGCCAGCAGCCAAGCCCCGGGTGGAGCGGGGGGTTACGAGCAGTACTTC.

A note on this clone: In the same sample, other DNA sequences code for this CDR3. This chain links TRBV27 with TRBJ2-2, with 9 bases identical to TRBD2. Germline loops: CDR1 MNHEY, CDR2 SMNVEV (reference sequence). The length of the CDR3 is 16 residues. The trim removed 4 bases at V and 1 base at J, leaving 4 bases unmatched. The CDR3 DNA follows: TGTGCCAGCAGTTCCCGGCGGGGGGGGAACACCGGGGAGCTGTTTTTT. It codes for CASSSRRGGNTGELFF.

The V and J genes are TRBV5-8 and TRBJ2-1; either TRBD1 or TRBD2 may supply D (5 bases each). This CDR3 spans 16 amino acids. Between the trimmed V and J ends, which lost 0 bases and 4 bases, there was a span of 14 bases. CDR1 is SGHTS and CDR2 is YDEGEE in the germline V gene. The CDR3: CASSLDVGTSYNEQFF. Written as DNA, the CDR3 is TGTGCCAGCAGCTTGGATGTTGGGACCTCGTACAATGAGCAGTTCTTC.

The V and J genes are TRBV28 and TRBJ1-6; weak D call: TRBD1 (5 bases). V was clipped by 3 bases and J by 10 bases, with 13 bases between them. The CDR3 extends over 14 amino acids. From germline, CDR1 is MDHEN and CDR2 SYDVKM. CDR3 coding DNA: TGTGCCAGCAGTTTCCATGCGGGGGGGTCACCCCTCCACTTT. Its translation: CASSFHAGGSPLHF.

The gene calls are TRBV10-3 and TRBJ1-1, with D unclear. Looked up from germline, CDR1 is ENHRY and CDR2 is SYGVKD. V lost 6 bases and J 0 bases, leaving 8 bases between the germline ends. The length of the CDR3 is 13 residues. The CDR3 DNA is TGTGCCATCAGGGGCAGCATGAACACTGAAGCTTTCTTT. Protein sequence: CAIRGSMNTEAFF.